Listed below are T cell receptor beta chains from one sample, sequenced in a study of blood T cell repertoires in COVID-19. Assay: immunoSEQ multiplex PCR; the TCRdb copy retains only in-frame clones and omits some. The table shows over 120,000 clones, with 85% to 90% occurring only once. The sample taken for sequencing was PBMCs or T cells enriched from blood (not recorded which). All receptors derive from a man in his fifties or sixties who had recovered from COVID-19. CDR3s include the opening cysteine and the closing phenylalanine or tryptophan. The order of the fields is V gene, clone size, J gene, D gene, CDR3 DNA, CDR3 protein. D genes are given only for firm matches. A row's size may be missing; if present it is once, few, many or a size class.

>TRBV5-5|-|TRBJ1-4|TRBD1
TGTGCCAGCAGTATAGCGGGACAGAATGAAAAACTGTTTTTT
CASSIAGQNEKLFF
>TRBV15|-|TRBJ2-7|TRBD2
TGTGCCACCAGCTTTGGCACCGGGGAGGGCTCCTACGAGCAGTACTTC
CATSFGTGEGSYEQYF
>TRBV28|-|TRBJ2-3|-
TGTGCCAGCAGCCGCGTGTTTGTAGCCTCAAGCACAGATACGCAGTATTTT
CASSRVFVASSTDTQYF
>TRBV27|-|TRBJ1-2|-
TGTGCCAGCAGTTTATCATGGGGCTTATCTAACTATGGCTACACCTTC
CASSLSWGLSNYGYTF
>TRBV2|-|TRBJ1-4|TRBD1
TGTGCCAGCCGGACAGGGGGCTTTATTAATGAAAAACTGTTTTTT
CASRTGGFINEKLFF
>TRBV4-1|-|TRBJ2-7|TRBD1
TGCGCCAGCAGCCGCGGACAGGGCCAGTACGAGCAGTACTTC
CASSRGQGQYEQYF
>TRBV7-7|-|TRBJ2-2|TRBD2
TGTGCTAGCAGCCGTATACTAGCGGGCAACACCGGGGAGCTGTTTTTT
CASSRILAGNTGELFF
>TRBV5-8|-|TRBJ1-3|TRBD1
TGTGCCAGCAGCTTGGCCCCGACAGGGGTGAAAAACACCATATATTTT
CASSLAPTGVKNTIYF
>TRBV28|-|TRBJ2-7|TRBD1
TGTGCCAGCAGCCCTCAGGGGGAGTCCTACGAGCAGTACTTC
CASSPQGESYEQYF
>TRBV10-3|-|TRBJ1-1|TRBD1
TGTGCCATCAGGGGGACAGAATTCCTTGGGGACACTGAAGCTTTCTTT
CAIRGTEFLGDTEAFF
>TRBV25-1|-|TRBJ2-2|TRBD1
TGTGCCAGCAGTGAATACGGACAGGGGGCGGGGGAGCTGTTTTTT
CASSEYGQGAGELFF
>TRBV20-1|once|TRBJ2-1|-
TGCAGTGCTAGTCCTGCTAGAACCTCCAATGAGCAGTTCTTC
CSASPARTSNEQFF
>TRBV28|-|TRBJ1-5|TRBD1
TGTGCCAGCAGTTTATCGGGCAGGGGGGTCCAGCCCCAGCATTTT
CASSLSGRGVQPQHF
>TRBV2|-|TRBJ2-2|TRBD1
TGTGCCAGCAGATGGACAGGGGATTTCGCCGGGGAGCTGTTTTTT
CASRWTGDFAGELFF
>TRBV6-5|-|TRBJ2-6|-
TGTGCCAGCAGTTACCTCGGGGTCTCTGGGGCCAACGTCCTGACTTTC
CASSYLGVSGANVLTF
>TRBV5-8|-|TRBJ2-1|-
TGTGCCAGCAGCTTGGGCTTGGCCAATGAGCAGTTCTTC
CASSLGLANEQFF
>TRBV18|-|TRBJ2-2|TRBD1
TGTGCCAGCTCACATACTGGACAGGGCCCGTCGAACACCGGGGAGCTGTTTTTT
CASSHTGQGPSNTGELFF
>TRBV5-4|-|TRBJ1-6|TRBD1
TGTGCCAGCAGCTCAGGAAGGGGGCTTTCACCCCTCCACTTT
CASSSGRGLSPLHF